A single sample is the source of the 16 T cell receptor beta chains below, sequenced in a study of cytomegalovirus exposure and HLA in healthy donors (dated by TCRdb to 2016 to 2017). Libraries were constructed by the immunoSEQ multiplex PCR assay. The multiplex PCR relied on a mix of 60 forward primers for TCR Vbeta segments and 13 reverse primers for TCR Jbeta segments. The table was pulled from immuneACCESS by TCRdb, which kept in-frame rearrangements only. Such tables lose some clones; where checked, under half of the loss comes from unresolved V genes, and the rest has no known cause. The sample table shows some 130,000 clones, and 75% to 90% are seen once. In total, the top ten clones hold 3% to 4% of the sample. The specimen sequenced was PBMCs. These receptors all stem from a male donor in good health and CMV-seronegative.

This chain links TRBV5-4 with TRBJ2-7; weak D call: TRBD1 (6 bases). Trimming removed 4 bases at V and 5 bases at J, with 16 bases between. Germline CDR1 and CDR2: SGHNT and YYREEE (reference sequence). The CDR3 sequence is 14 residues long. The CDR3 DNA reads as TGTGCCAGCAGCCAGGACAGTCCTACCAACGAGCAGTACTTC. Translation gives CASSQDSPTNEQYF.

This clone was seen more than once but under ten times. This chain joins TRBV7-9 and TRBJ2-5, with 9 bases aligning to TRBD2. The length of the CDR3 is 15 residues. V shed 3 bases and J 4 bases; nucleotides not matched to a gene: 6. CDR1 and CDR2 (germline): SEHNR, FQNEAQ (reference sequence). DNA of the CDR3: TGTGCCAGCAGCTTGGGCGGGGGGGCCACAGAGACCCAGTACTTC. This sequence encodes CASSLGGGATETQYF.

The V and J genes are TRBV9 and TRBJ1-1; D ambiguous. This CDR3 is 15 amino acids long. The V end lost 0 bases, the J end lost 0 bases, and 9 bases lay between the germline ends. From germline, CDR1 is SGDLS and CDR2 YYNGEE. CDR3 nucleotides: TGTGCCAGCAGCGTAGGAGGAGCCTTGAACACTGAAGCTTTCTTT. It translates to CASSVGGALNTEAFF.

This sequence joins TRBV7-9 and TRBJ2-5, with 12 bases lining up with TRBD1. The length of the CDR3 is 17 residues. In germline, CDR1 is SEHNR, CDR2 FQNEAQ (reference sequence). Unmatched junction bases numbered 11, after V lost 5 bases and J lost 4 bases. The CDR3 region is CASSPPGDRGRRETQYF. The CDR3 bases are TGTGCCAGCAGCCCCCCGGGGGACAGGGGGCGCCGAGAGACCCAGTACTTC.

This rearrangement joins TRBV28 to TRBJ1-5; D possibly corresponds to TRBD1 (6 bases). Germline loops: CDR1 MDHEN, CDR2 SYDVKM. V dropped 6 bases and J dropped 3 bases, with 24 bases sitting between them. The CDR3 totals 18 residues. The CDR3 spells CASSPRAGGFGDNQPQHF. CDR3 coding DNA: TGTGCCAGCAGCCCTCGGGCGGGGGGCTTTGGAGACAATCAGCCCCAGCATTTT. The whole variable domain, filled in from reference TRBV28 and TRBJ1-5, reads DVKVTQSSRYLVKRTGEKVFLECVQDMDHENMFWYRQDPGLGLRLIYFSYDVKMKEKGDIPEGYSVSREKKERFSLILESASTNQTSMYLCASSPRAGGFGDNQPQHFGDGTRLSIL.

This rearrangement joins TRBV7-9 to TRBJ1-1; 10 nucleotides align to TRBD1. Germline lookup yields CDR1 SEHNR and CDR2 FQNEAQ (reference sequence). This CDR3 has 15 amino acids. Trimming removed 5 bases from V and 1 base from J; junction bases left unmatched: 4. CDR3 in DNA: TGTGCCAGCAGCCAGAGGGACAGGGGGAACACTGAAGCTTTCTTT. This codes for CASSQRDRGNTEAFF.

The chain combines TRBV29-1 with TRBJ2-3; 11 nucleotides align to TRBD2. This CDR3 spans 19 amino acids. V lost 3 bases, J lost 0 bases, and 14 bases stayed unmatched. Germline-derived CDR1 and CDR2 are SQVTM and ANQGSEA. CDR3 nucleotide sequence: TGCAGCGTTGATAATAGGCGGCTAGCGGGAGGACTTAGCACAGATACGCAGTATTTT. Translation: CSVDNRRLAGGLSTDTQYF.

The chain uses TRBV6-6 and TRBJ1-1; a possible D gene is TRBD1 (6 bases). Trimming removed 0 bases at V and 0 bases at J, with 8 bases between. Germline V gives CDR1 MNHNY, CDR2 SVGAGI (reference sequence). The CDR3 runs 15 residues. The CDR3 spells CASSYSGGLNTEAFF. The CDR3 bases are TGTGCCAGCAGTTACTCGGGGGGGCTGAACACTGAAGCTTTCTTT.

This clone was recorded once. A read error may account for a junction end that differs from germline. The V gene is TRBV7-2, the J gene TRBJ2-5; a possible D gene is TRBD2 (5 bases). There are 15 residues in the CDR3. Germline CDR1 reads SGHTA; CDR2 reads FQGNSA. The CDR3 reads CVSSFRGNSQETQYF. In nucleotides, the CDR3 is TGTGTCAGCAGCTTCCGGGGAAACTCCCAAGAGACCCAGTACTTC.

The CDR3 DNA sequence: TGTGCCAGCAGTGGGACAGTTAGCAATCAGCCCCAGCATTTT. It specifies CASSGTVSNQPQHF. This rearrangement joins TRBV2 to TRBJ1-5; tentatively, D is TRBD1 (6 bases). The CDR3 has 14 amino acids. Germline V gene data show CDR1 as SNHLY and CDR2 as FYNNEI. V was cut by 4 bases and J by 0 bases, with 7 bases left in between.

This rearrangement joins TRBV5-1 to TRBJ2-3; 13 bases align to TRBD2. CDR1 and CDR2 from the germline V gene are SGHRS and YFSETQ. V lost 3 bases to trimming and J lost 2 bases; unmatched junction nucleotides: 9. The CDR3 is 18 amino acids. The CDR3 sequence is CASSSPLGLAGVTDTQYF. As DNA, the CDR3 is TGCGCCAGCAGCTCCCCGCTTGGACTAGCGGGAGTCACAGATACGCAGTATTTT. Full variable domain (outside the CDR3, taken from reference TRBV5-1 and TRBJ2-3): KAGVTQTPRYLIKTRGQQVTLSCSPISGHRSVSWYQQTPGQGLQFLFEYFSETQRNKGNFPGRFSGRQFSNSRSEMNVSTLELGDSALYLCASSSPLGLAGVTDTQYFGPGTRLTVL.

The J gene is TRBJ1-2, the V gene TRBV30; D call uncertain. The germline gives CDR1 GTSNPN, CDR2 SVGIG (reference sequence). The CDR3 sequence is 11 residues long. Trimming removed 0 bases at V and 8 bases at J, with 7 bases between. CDR3 region: CAWSVGVGYTF. DNA for the CDR3: TGTGCCTGGAGTGTTGGAGTGGGCTACACCTTC.

The chain employs TRBV2 and TRBJ2-5; the match to TRBD1 covers 10 bases. Germline V lookup: CDR1 SNHLY, CDR2 FYNNEI. The CDR3 loop spans 18 amino acids. Unmatched junction bases numbered 7, after V lost 0 bases and J lost 0 bases. The CDR3 coding sequence is TGTGCCAGCAGTGAAGCGCTTCCGGGACAGGGGTACCAAGAGACCCAGTACTTC. Translated, it gives CASSEALPGQGYQETQYF.

This clone came up a few times. The chain uses TRBV19 and TRBJ1-1; weak D call: TRBD1 (5 bases). V was cut by 6 bases and J by 3 bases, with 8 bases left in between. The CDR3 length is 12 residues. Per the germline V gene, CDR1 is LNHDA and CDR2 is SQIVND (reference sequence). For the CDR3, the DNA is TGTGCCAGTAGGTGGGGGGACACTGAAGCTTTCTTT. Protein sequence: CASRWGDTEAFF.

Turning to this clone: Its ends do not fully match the called genes, so a read error is possible. V usage is TRBV30 and J usage is TRBJ2-6; a weak D match, TRBD1 (6 bases). Germline V gene data show CDR1 as GTSNPN and CDR2 as SVGIG (reference sequence). The CDR3 length is 16 residues. CDR3 nucleotides: TGTGCCTGGAGTGTACAGGGTCGCCGTGTGGCCAACGGCCTGACTTTC. Encoded protein: CAWSVQGRRVANGLTF.

The rearrangement joins TRBV7-9 to TRBJ2-1, with 9 bases aligning to TRBD1. Germline-derived CDR1 and CDR2 are SEHNR and FQNEAQ (reference sequence). V was clipped by 5 bases and J by 0 bases; unmatched bases: 5. This CDR3 is built from 16 residues. Written as DNA, the CDR3 is TGTGCCAGCAGCCACCGGACAGGGGTCTCCTACAATGAGCAGTTCTTC. It encodes CASSHRTGVSYNEQFF.